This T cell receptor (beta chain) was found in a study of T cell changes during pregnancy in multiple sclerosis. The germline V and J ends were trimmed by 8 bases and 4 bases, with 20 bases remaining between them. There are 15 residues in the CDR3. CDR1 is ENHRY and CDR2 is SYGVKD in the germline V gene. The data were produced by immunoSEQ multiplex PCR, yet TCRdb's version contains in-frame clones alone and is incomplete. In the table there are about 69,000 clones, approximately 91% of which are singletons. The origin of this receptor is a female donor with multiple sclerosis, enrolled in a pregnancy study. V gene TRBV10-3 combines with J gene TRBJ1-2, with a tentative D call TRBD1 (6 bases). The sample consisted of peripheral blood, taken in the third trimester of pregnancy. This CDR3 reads CAIAPLRDIGYGYTF. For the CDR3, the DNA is TGTGCCATCGCCCCACTCCGGGACATAGGCTATGGCTACACCTTC.